These T cell receptor beta chains were read from a single sample in a study of cytomegalovirus exposure and HLA in healthy donors. This table comes from immunoSEQ multiplex PCR, and its TCRdb copy is limited to in-frame clones, with some not included. The repertoire holds over 120,000 clones, with around 80% as singletons. The specimen sequenced was PBMCs. These receptor sequences come from a man aged 30-40 years in good health and CMV-seropositive. Each CDR3 is given with its conserved first and last residue. The D gene is left open where the match is weak. Size is stated for part of the rows, as once, few or many counts, or as a class when the clone is expanded.

j_call d_call clone_size v_call cdr3_nt cdr3_aa
TRBJ2-5 TRBD1 NA TRBV19 TGTGCCAGAGACCGAAGCAGGGGGCGGGAGACCCAGTACTTC CARDRSRGRETQYF
TRBJ2-5 NA NA TRBV2 TGTGCCAGCAGGATCGGGACTGCCTCGGGGACCCAGTACTTC CASRIGTASGTQYF
TRBJ2-7 TRBD2 NA TRBV5-1 TGCGCCAGCAGCTTGGACCTCGGACTAGCGGGAGGAAGGGAGCAGTACTTC CASSLDLGLAGGREQYF
TRBJ2-4 TRBD2 NA TRBV27 TGTGCCAGCAGTTCTAGCGGGAGGGCCAAAAACATTCAGTACTTC CASSSSGRAKNIQYF
TRBJ1-2 TRBD1 NA TRBV30 TGTGCCTGGAGTACCCAGGGGGCCGGCGTCGACTATGGCTACACCTTC CAWSTQGAGVDYGYTF
TRBJ2-1 TRBD2 NA TRBV23-1 TGCGCCAGCAGTCAATCGTTATCTAGCGGGCAGAGATACAATGAGCAGTTCTTC CASSQSLSSGQRYNEQFF
TRBJ2-1 TRBD1 once TRBV27 TGTGCCAGCAAAACCCACAGGGGACAGGACAATGAGCAGTTCTTC CASKTHRGQDNEQFF
TRBJ2-1 TRBD2 NA TRBV5-4 TGTGCCAGCAGCTTGGTTAGCGGGGGGTTCAATGAGCAGTTCTTC CASSLVSGGFNEQFF
TRBJ2-6 NA NA TRBV28 TGTGCCAGCAGGCTACAGGGAGCCGGGGCCAACGTCCTGACTTTC CASRLQGAGANVLTF
TRBJ2-1 NA NA TRBV28 TGTGCCAGCAGTTCCTACCCTCGGGGGAGGTCTTTCTTC CASSSYPRGRSFF
TRBJ1-2 TRBD1 NA TRBV19 TGTGCCAGTAGTATTTCCGGGACAGGGGTCGGCTACACCTTC CASSISGTGVGYTF
TRBJ2-5 TRBD2 NA TRBV5-1 TGCGCCAGCAGCTTTAACCCCCAGCGGGAGTCTGGGCAGTACTTC CASSFNPQRESGQYF
TRBJ2-1 TRBD2 NA TRBV28 TGTGCCAGCAGTTTAGGCCTAGCGGCCTACAATGAGCAGTTCTTC CASSLGLAAYNEQFF
TRBJ2-1 NA NA TRBV7-3 TGTGCCAGCAGCTATGGGGCGGGGAGCTCCTACAATGAGCAGTTCTTC CASSYGAGSSYNEQFF
TRBJ1-1 NA NA TRBV7-2 TGTGCCAGCAGCTTAGTAAGGGAGTCGTCTGAAGCTTTCTTT CASSLVRESSEAFF
TRBJ2-2 NA NA TRBV28 TGTGCCAGTAAGGGACTGCCGTTGACCGGGGAGCTGTTTTTT CASKGLPLTGELFF
TRBJ1-1 NA NA TRBV5-1 TGCGCCAGCAGCTTGGATTTCAGGGGAGTGAGTGAAGCTTTCTTT CASSLDFRGVSEAFF
TRBJ1-1 NA NA TRBV9 TGTGCCAGCAGCGTAGGTCAGATGAACACTGAAGCTTTCTTT CASSVGQMNTEAFF
TRBJ2-7 NA NA TRBV6-5 TGTGCCAGCAGTTCCCAGGGAAGAGAGCAGTACTTC CASSSQGREQYF
TRBJ2-1 NA NA TRBV4-2 TGTGCCAGCAGCCATGCCGGGGACAAAACCTACAATGAGCAGTTCTTC CASSHAGDKTYNEQFF
TRBJ2-2 NA once TRBV9 TGTGCCAGCACGAGGGGAGGTGGCACCGGGGAGCTGTTTTTT CASTRGGGTGELFF
TRBJ1-2 NA NA TRBV19 TGTGCCAGTAGAAATAGGATGCGGGGAGCTAACTATGGCTACACCTTC CASRNRMRGANYGYTF
TRBJ1-1 NA few TRBV28 TGTGCCAGCAGTCTACAGGGGAACACTGAAGCTTTCTTT CASSLQGNTEAFF
TRBJ1-1 NA NA TRBV7-9 TGTGCCAGCAGCTTACTTGCCGAGATATTGAACACTGAAGCTTTCTTT CASSLLAEILNTEAFF
TRBJ2-2 TRBD2 few TRBV11-2 TGTGCCAGCAGCTTCTCCTCCTGGGCTAGCGGGCAGAACACCGGGGAGCTGTTTTTT CASSFSSWASGQNTGELFF
TRBJ2-7 NA NA TRBV28 TGTGCCAGCAGTTTGAGGGCCTACGAGCAGTACTTC CASSLRAYEQYF
TRBJ2-5 TRBD2 NA TRBV6-8 TGTGCCAGCAGTTACAGACAGGAGGTAGCGGGAGAGGTTGAAGAGACCCAGTACTTC CASSYRQEVAGEVEETQYF
TRBJ2-7 NA few TRBV6-5 TGTGCCAGCAGTCCAGGGTATCGAGGCTACGAGCAGTACTTC CASSPGYRGYEQYF
TRBJ1-2 TRBD1 few TRBV28 TGTGCCAGCAGTTGGACAGGGGATGGTGGCTACACCTTC CASSWTGDGGYTF
TRBJ2-5 TRBD1 NA TRBV5-6 TGTGCCAGCAGCTTGGGCAGGGGGCAAGTGACCCAGTACTTC CASSLGRGQVTQYF
TRBJ2-2 NA NA TRBV14 TGTGCCAGCAGTCCGACGGGAAGAGGCGGGGTCGGCGGGGAGCTGTTTTTT CASSPTGRGGVGGELFF
TRBJ1-1 NA NA TRBV7-3 TGTGCCAGCAGCCCTTCGGGGGGGGCTGAAGCTTTCTTT CASSPSGGAEAFF